This T cell receptor (beta chain) was sequenced during a study of blood T cell repertoires in COVID-19. Study-level information: The analysed material was cDNA or gDNA that came from T cells, B-cell-depleted T cells, or PBMCs.

Original methodology: Nucleated cell counts were estimated from reference gene primer amplification. Method: immunoSEQ multiplex PCR; TCRdb's copy keeps in-frame clones and lacks some. V, J and clone size derive from that table, while D and trimming were established from the DNA sequence. The sample includes under 300,000 clones, approximately 83% seen only once; the top ten take 1.9%. This TCR was sampled from a man aged 25-45 years who had recovered from COVID-19. Sequencing input: peripheral blood.

The CDR3 region has the DNA TGTGCCAGCAGTGATCCCCCGGTGGAGGTGGGTGGCTACACCTTC. Its translation: CASSDPPVEVGGYTF. The rearrangement uses TRBV6-1 and TRBJ1-2, with no clear D. CDR1 and CDR2 from the germline V gene are MNHNS and SASEGT. With 3 bases removed from V and 7 bases from J, the gap between germline ends came to 18 bases. The CDR3 runs to 15 residues.